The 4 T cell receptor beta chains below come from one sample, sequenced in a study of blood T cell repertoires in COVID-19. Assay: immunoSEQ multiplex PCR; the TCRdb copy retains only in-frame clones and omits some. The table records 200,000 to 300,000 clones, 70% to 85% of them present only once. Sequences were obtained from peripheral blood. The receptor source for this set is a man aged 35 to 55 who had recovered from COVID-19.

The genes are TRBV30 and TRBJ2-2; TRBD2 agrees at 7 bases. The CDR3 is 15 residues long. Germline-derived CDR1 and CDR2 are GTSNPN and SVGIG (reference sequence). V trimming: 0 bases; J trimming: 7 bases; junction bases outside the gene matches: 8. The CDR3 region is CAWSVRGTTGGELFF. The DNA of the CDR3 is TGTGCCTGGAGTGTACGAGGGACTACGGGCGGGGAGCTGTTTTTT.

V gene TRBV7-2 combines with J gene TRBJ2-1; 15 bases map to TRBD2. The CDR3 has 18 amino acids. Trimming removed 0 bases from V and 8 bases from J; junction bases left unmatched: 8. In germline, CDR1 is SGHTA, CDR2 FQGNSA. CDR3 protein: CASSLARIGLAGGYEQFF. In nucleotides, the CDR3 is TGTGCCAGCAGCTTAGCGCGTATTGGACTAGCGGGAGGGTATGAGCAGTTCTTC.

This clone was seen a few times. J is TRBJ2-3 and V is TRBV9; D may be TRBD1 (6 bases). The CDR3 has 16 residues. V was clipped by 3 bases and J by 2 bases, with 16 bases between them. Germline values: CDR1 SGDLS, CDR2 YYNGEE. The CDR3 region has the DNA TGTGCCAGCAGCGACGGACCCGGGACATACACAGATACGCAGTATTTT. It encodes CASSDGPGTYTDTQYF. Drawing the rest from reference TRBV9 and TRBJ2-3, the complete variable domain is DSGVTQTPKHLITATGQRVTLRCSPRSGDLSVYWYQQSLDQGLQFLIQYYNGEERAKGNILERFSAQQFPDLHSELNLSSLELGDSALYFCASSDGPGTYTDTQYFGPGTRLTVL.

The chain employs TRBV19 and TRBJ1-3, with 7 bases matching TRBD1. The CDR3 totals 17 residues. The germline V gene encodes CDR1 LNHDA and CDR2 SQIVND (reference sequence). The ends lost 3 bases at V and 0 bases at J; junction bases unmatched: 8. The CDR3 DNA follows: TGTGCCAGTAGTATGGGCAGGGGGGCCCTCTCTGGAAACACCATATATTTT. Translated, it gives CASSMGRGALSGNTIYF.